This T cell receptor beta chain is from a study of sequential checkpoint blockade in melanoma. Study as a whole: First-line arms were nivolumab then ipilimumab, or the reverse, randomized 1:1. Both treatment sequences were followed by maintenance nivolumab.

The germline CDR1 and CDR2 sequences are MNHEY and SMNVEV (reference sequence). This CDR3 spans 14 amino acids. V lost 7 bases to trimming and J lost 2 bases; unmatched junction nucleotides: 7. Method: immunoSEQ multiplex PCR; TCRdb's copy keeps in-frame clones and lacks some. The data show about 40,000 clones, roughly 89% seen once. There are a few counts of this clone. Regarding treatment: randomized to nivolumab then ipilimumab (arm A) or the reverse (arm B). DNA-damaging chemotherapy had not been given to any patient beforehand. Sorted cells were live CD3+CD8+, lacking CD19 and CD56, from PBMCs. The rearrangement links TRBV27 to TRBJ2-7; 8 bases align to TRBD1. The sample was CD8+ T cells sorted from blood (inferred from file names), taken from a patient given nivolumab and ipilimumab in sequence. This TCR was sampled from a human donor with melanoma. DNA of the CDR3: TGTGCCAGCACCACGACAGGGGCGGCCTACGAGCAGTACTTC. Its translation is CASTTTGAAYEQYF.